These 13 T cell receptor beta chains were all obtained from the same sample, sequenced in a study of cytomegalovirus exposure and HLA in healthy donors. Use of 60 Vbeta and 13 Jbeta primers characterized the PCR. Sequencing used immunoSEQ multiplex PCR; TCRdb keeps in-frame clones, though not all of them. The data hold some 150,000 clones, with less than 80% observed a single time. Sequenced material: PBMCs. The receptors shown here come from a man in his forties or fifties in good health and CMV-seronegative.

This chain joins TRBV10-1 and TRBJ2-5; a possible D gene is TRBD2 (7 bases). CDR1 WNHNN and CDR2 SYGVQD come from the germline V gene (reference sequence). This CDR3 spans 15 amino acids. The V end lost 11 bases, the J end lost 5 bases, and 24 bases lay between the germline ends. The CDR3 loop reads CARAGARTGNETQYF. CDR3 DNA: TGCGCCCGGGCGGGGGCGCGGACGGGTAATGAGACCCAGTACTTC.

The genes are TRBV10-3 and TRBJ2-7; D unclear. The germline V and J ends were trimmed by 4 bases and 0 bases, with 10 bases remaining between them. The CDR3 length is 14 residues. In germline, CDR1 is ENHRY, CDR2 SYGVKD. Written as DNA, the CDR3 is TGTGCCATCAGTGTGATACAGAGCTCCTACGAGCAGTACTTC. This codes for CAISVIQSSYEQYF.

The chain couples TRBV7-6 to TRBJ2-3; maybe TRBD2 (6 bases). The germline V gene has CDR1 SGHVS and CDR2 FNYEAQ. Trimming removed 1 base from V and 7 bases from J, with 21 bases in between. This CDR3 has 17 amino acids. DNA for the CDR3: TGTGCCAGCAGCTTAGTAGGCCTAGAGGGAGGTGGGCATACGCAGTATTTT. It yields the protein CASSLVGLEGGGHTQYF.

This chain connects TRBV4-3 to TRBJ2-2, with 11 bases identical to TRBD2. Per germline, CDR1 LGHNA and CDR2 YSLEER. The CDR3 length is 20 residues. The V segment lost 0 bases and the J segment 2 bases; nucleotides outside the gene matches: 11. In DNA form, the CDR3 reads TGCGCCAGCAGCCAAGAAGTCTCCCTAGCGGGAGGTTTTAACACCGGGGAGCTGTTTTTT. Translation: CASSQEVSLAGGFNTGELFF.

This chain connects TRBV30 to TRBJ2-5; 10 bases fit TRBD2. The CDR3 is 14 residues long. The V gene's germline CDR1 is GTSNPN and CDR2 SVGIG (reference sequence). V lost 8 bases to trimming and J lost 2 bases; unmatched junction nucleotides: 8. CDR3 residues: CATATSGRQETQYF. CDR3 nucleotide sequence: TGTGCCACCGCGACTAGCGGGCGACAAGAGACCCAGTACTTC. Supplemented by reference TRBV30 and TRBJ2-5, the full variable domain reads SQTIHQWPATLVQPVGSPLSLECTVEGTSNPNLYWYRQAAGRGLQLLFYSVGIGQISSEVPQNLSASRPQDRQFILSSKKLLLSDSGFYLCATATSGRQETQYFGPGTRLLVL.

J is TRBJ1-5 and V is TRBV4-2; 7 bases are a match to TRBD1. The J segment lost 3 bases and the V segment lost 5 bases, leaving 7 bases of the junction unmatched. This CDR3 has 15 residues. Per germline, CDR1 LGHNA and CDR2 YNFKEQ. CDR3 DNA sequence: TGTGCCAGCAGCGAGGAGGGACAGATCAATCAGCCCCAGCATTTT. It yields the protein CASSEEGQINQPQHF.

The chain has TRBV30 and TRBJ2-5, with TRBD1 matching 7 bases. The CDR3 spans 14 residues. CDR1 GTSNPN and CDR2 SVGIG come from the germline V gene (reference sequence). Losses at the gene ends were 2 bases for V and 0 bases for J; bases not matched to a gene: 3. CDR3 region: CAWSPGTDQETQYF. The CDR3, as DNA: TGTGCCTGGAGTCCCGGGACAGACCAAGAGACCCAGTACTTC.

The CDR3 DNA follows: TGTGCCAGCAGTTACAATAGCGCCCCGAACACCGGGGAGCTGTTTTTT. Translated: CASSYNSAPNTGELFF. This rearrangement joins TRBV6-5 to TRBJ2-2, with a possible D match to TRBD2 (5 bases). Germline CDR1 MNHEY, CDR2 SVGAGI. The CDR3 consists of 16 residues. Trimming left V 2 bases short and J 0 bases short, with 10 bases between.

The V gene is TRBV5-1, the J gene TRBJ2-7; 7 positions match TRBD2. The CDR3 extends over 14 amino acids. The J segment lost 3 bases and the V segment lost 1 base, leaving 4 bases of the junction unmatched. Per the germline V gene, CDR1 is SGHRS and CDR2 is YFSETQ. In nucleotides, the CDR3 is TGCGCCAGCAGCTTGCGTCAGCGGGGCTACGAGCAGTACTTC. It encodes CASSLRQRGYEQYF.

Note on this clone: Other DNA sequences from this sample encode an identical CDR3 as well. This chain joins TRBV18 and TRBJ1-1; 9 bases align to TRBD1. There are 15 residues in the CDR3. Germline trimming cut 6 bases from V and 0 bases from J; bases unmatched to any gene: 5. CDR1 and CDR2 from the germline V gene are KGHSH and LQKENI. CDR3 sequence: CASSGQGGMNTEAFF. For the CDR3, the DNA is TGTGCCAGCTCGGGACAGGGCGGGATGAACACTGAAGCTTTCTTT.

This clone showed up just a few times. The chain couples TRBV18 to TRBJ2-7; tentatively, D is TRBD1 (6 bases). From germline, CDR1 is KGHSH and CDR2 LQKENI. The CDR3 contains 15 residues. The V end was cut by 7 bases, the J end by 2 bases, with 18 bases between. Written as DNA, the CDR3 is TGTGCCAGCTTTGACACCGGGACATCCCCCTACGAGCAGTACTTC. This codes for CASFDTGTSPYEQYF.

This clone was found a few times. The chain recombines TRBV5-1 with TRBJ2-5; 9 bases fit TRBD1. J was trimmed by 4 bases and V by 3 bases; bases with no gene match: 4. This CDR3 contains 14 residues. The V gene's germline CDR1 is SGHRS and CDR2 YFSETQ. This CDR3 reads CASSYPGQGETQYF. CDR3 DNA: TGCGCCAGCAGCTATCCGGGACAGGGAGAGACCCAGTACTTC.

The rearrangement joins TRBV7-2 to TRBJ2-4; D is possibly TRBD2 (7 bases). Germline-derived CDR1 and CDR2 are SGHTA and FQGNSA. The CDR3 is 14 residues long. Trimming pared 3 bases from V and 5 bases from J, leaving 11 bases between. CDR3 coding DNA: TGTGCCAGCAGCTTTGGGAGGGGGGAAAACATTCAGTACTTC. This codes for CASSFGRGENIQYF.